This T cell receptor (beta chain) was profiled in a study of T cell repertoires in cytomegalovirus infection. The wider study: The study used recently identified HLA-C-restricted and well-studied HLA-B-restricted CMV epitopes. From public TCR beta signatures came an indication of both CMV infection and matching HLA type.

With regard to this clonotype: Its antigen is not known.

Germline CDR1 and CDR2: MNHEY and SVGAGI. The trim removed 4 bases at V and 5 bases at J, leaving 7 bases unmatched. The CDR3 totals 16 residues. TCRdb processed the reads anew with MiXCR; each CDR3 protein has one entry. The sample lists approximately 1,000,000 distinct CDR3 sequences; around 32% were seen once. The clonotype comes from a human donor in good health (CMV status not recorded). Some clones in this sample may be carry-over from other donors' samples. This chain uses TRBV6-5 with TRBJ2-3; 12 nucleotides line up with TRBD1. Sequenced here: cultured CD8+ T cells from PBMCs, sampled from culture after CMV antigen stimulation. The DNA for the CDR3 is TGTGCCAGCAGTTTCCGGGACAGGGGGCGCGGAGATACGCAGTATTTT. Protein: CASSFRDRGRGDTQYF.